Each of the 29 T cell receptor beta chains below was sequenced from the same sample in a study of T cells in Graves' hyperthyroidism and ophthalmopathy. RNA transcripts yielded amplified TCR beta CDR3 regions. The HTBI primer set served for first-round RT-PCR of the TCR CDR3. Each CDR3 protein is one row after TCRdb ran MiXCR on the multiplex PCR reads. The table has more than 350,000 distinct CDR3 sequences, about 16% seen once. Sequencing input: blood. The receptors were sampled from a young woman with Graves' hyperthyroidism.

This clonotype was seen many times. The gene calls are TRBV20-1 and TRBJ2-7; 10 positions agree with TRBD2. This CDR3 has 15 residues. Germline V CDR1 and CDR2: DFQATT, SNEGSKA (reference sequence). The trim removed 6 bases at V and 3 bases at J, leaving 11 bases unmatched. The DNA for the CDR3 is TGCAGTGCCCGAAAACTCTCTAGCGGGAGCTACGAGCAGTACTTC. It is translated as CSARKLSSGSYEQYF.

A note on this clonotype: This could be a read error, since a much larger clone is one nucleotide away. V and J are TRBV6-6 and TRBJ2-3; tentative D call: TRBD2 (5 bases). Germline V gene data show CDR1 as MNHNY and CDR2 as SVGAGI (reference sequence). This CDR3 is 15 amino acids long. CDR3 region: CASSHSGSGTDTQYF. The DNA of the CDR3 is TGTGCCAGCAGTCACTCGGGTAGCGGCACAGATACGCAGTATTTT.

The CDR3 region is CSARDPGLAGGWEQFF. The CDR3 DNA reads TGCAGTGCTAGAGATCCGGGGTTAGCGGGAGGGTGGGAGCAGTTCTTC. V and J are TRBV20-1 and TRBJ2-1; 11 bases are a match to TRBD2. The CDR3 spans 16 residues. V was clipped by 0 bases and J by 10 bases; unmatched bases: 11. The germline gives CDR1 DFQATT, CDR2 SNEGSKA (reference sequence).

This clonotype was seen a few times. The chain couples TRBV28 to TRBJ1-1; D uncertain. V was pared by 2 bases and J by 1 base, with 14 bases between. CDR3 length: 16 residues. The germline V gene has CDR1 MDHEN and CDR2 SYDVKM. The CDR3 loop reads CASSLGFGAGNTEAFF. The CDR3 DNA reads as TGTGCCAGCAGTTTAGGGTTTGGTGCGGGGAACACTGAAGCTTTCTTT.

This clonotype was counted only a few times. The rearrangement links TRBV6-1 to TRBJ1-6; 8 bases agree with TRBD1. From germline, CDR1 is MNHNS and CDR2 SASEGT. With V trimmed by 7 bases and J by 10 bases, 6 bases remained unmatched. CDR3 length equals 13 residues. In nucleotides, the CDR3 is TGTGCCAGCACCCTCGACAGGGGCTCACCCCTCCACTTT. Its protein is CASTLDRGSPLHF.

V is TRBV6-5 and J is TRBJ1-4; D may be TRBD1 (6 bases). Trimming took 0 bases from V and 4 from J, leaving 18 bases between them. This CDR3 region has 18 residues. Germline V gene sequence: CDR1 MNHEY, CDR2 SVGAGI. The CDR3 protein is CASSYSRPGGQLNEKLFF. DNA for the CDR3: TGTGCCAGCAGTTACTCAAGACCCGGAGGACAGCTTAATGAAAAACTGTTTTTT.

The J gene is TRBJ1-2, the V gene TRBV11-1; 8 bases align to TRBD1. Germline V gene lookup returns CDR1 SGHAT and CDR2 FQDESV (reference sequence). The CDR3 spans 18 residues. J gave up 0 bases and V 4 bases, and 13 bases lay outside the gene matches. CDR3 amino acids: CASSSIPGGQEANYGYTF. Written as DNA, the CDR3 is TGTGCCAGCAGCTCCATCCCTGGGGGACAGGAAGCTAACTATGGCTACACCTTC.

In its sample, this clonotype was seen a few times. CDR3 bases: TGTGCCAGCTCACCGGGGACTAGCGGGATTCTCGAGCAGTACTTC. The encoded protein is CASSPGTSGILEQYF. The chain uses TRBV18 and TRBJ2-7, with 13 bases fitting TRBD2. Trimming at V came to 3 bases and at J to 6 bases, leaving 5 bases not matched to a gene. This CDR3 spans 15 amino acids. Germline V gene lookup returns CDR1 KGHSH and CDR2 LQKENI. Complete variable domain (other parts from reference TRBV18 and TRBJ2-7): NAGVMQNPRHLVRRRGQEARLRCSPMKGHSHVYWYRQLPEEGLKFMVYLQKENIIDESGMPKERFSAEFPKEGPSILRIQQVVRGDSAAYFCASSPGTSGILEQYFGPGTRLTVT.

The chain combines TRBV29-1 with TRBJ1-2, with 7 bases lining up with TRBD1. CDR1 SQVTM and CDR2 ANQGSEA come from the germline V gene. The trim removed 3 bases at V and 4 bases at J, leaving 11 bases unmatched. There are 15 residues in the CDR3. The CDR3 DNA sequence: TGCAGCGTTGACTCCAAACTACAGGGGACCTATGGCTACACCTTC. It translates to CSVDSKLQGTYGYTF.

At least ten counts were recorded for this clonotype. This chain joins TRBV12-3 or TRBV12-4 and TRBJ2-7; the D gene is possibly TRBD1 (6 bases). V was pared by 6 bases and J by 2 bases, with 14 bases between. This CDR3 is 14 amino acids long. CDR3 in DNA: TGTGCCAGCAGGCACTGGGACAACCCCTACGAGCAGTACTTC. It encodes CASRHWDNPYEQYF.

In this sample, this clonotype turned up a few times. This chain joins TRBV4-2 and TRBJ2-1, with a possible D match to TRBD2 (6 bases). The CDR3 spans 20 residues. Germline loops: CDR1 LGHNA, CDR2 YNFKEQ. V lost 0 bases, J lost 1 base, and 22 bases lay in between. CDR3 DNA sequence: TGTGCCAGCAGCCAAGAATTGGGGACTCGCCGTTATCAATCCTACAATGAGCAGTTCTTC. Residues: CASSQELGTRRYQSYNEQFF.

The V gene is TRBV3-1, the J gene TRBJ1-5; the D gene is possibly TRBD1 (5 bases). The V gene lost 4 bases and the J gene lost 5 bases, with 9 bases spanning the gap. The CDR3 loop spans 13 amino acids. The germline gives CDR1 LGHDT, CDR2 YNNKEL (reference sequence). DNA for the CDR3: TGTGCCAGCAGCCGGGGGGGGGATCAGCCCCAGCATTTT. Translation gives CASSRGGDQPQHF. The complete variable domain, with remaining parts taken from reference TRBV3-1 and TRBJ1-5, reads DTAVSQTPKYLVTQMGNDKSIKCEQNLGHDTMYWYKQDSKKFLKIMFSYNNKELIINETVPNRFSPKSPDKAHLNLHINSLELGDSAVYFCASSRGGDQPQHFGDGTRLSIL.

This clonotype was picked up a small number of times. The chain joins TRBV9 to TRBJ2-2; either TRBD1 or TRBD2 may supply D (6 bases each). The germline V and J ends were trimmed by 0 bases and 6 bases, with 15 bases remaining between them. The germline V gene has CDR1 SGDLS and CDR2 YYNGEE. The CDR3 is 16 residues long. DNA of the CDR3: TGTGCCAGCAGCGTAGCTCCGGGGGCGAGAGCCGGGGAGCTGTTTTTT. The encoded protein is CASSVAPGARAGELFF.

V is TRBV3-1 and J is TRBJ2-7; 9 nucleotides line up with TRBD1. Trimming took 1 base from V and 5 from J; bases not matched to a gene: 6. Per germline, CDR1 LGHDT and CDR2 YNNKEL (reference sequence). The CDR3 totals 15 residues. CDR3: CASSQVSGQGNEQYF. DNA of the CDR3: TGTGCCAGCAGCCAAGTAAGTGGACAGGGGAACGAGCAGTACTTC.

This clonotype was counted ten times or more. This chain links TRBV7-2 with TRBJ2-3, with D possibly TRBD1 on 6 matching bases. The V end was cut by 4 bases, the J end by 1 base, with 12 bases between. The CDR3 covers 15 residues. CDR1 and CDR2 (germline): SGHTA, FQGNSA. The CDR3 here is CASSSLWGRTDTQYF. For the CDR3, the DNA is TGTGCCAGCAGCTCCCTTTGGGGGCGCACAGATACGCAGTATTTT.

This clonotype occurred a few times. The chain is built from TRBV5-4 and TRBJ2-1; D gene unclear. Trimming stripped 0 bases from V and 7 bases from J, with 14 bases between. Germline V gene sequence: CDR1 SGHNT, CDR2 YYREEE (reference sequence). The CDR3 runs 15 residues. DNA for the CDR3: TGTGCCAGCAGCTTGGTCCCCCCTGGCTTGAATGAGCAGTTCTTC. Protein sequence: CASSLVPPGLNEQFF.

There are many counts of this clonotype. This sequence joins TRBV3-1 and TRBJ2-1; 10 bases line up with TRBD2. The V gene's germline CDR1 is LGHDT and CDR2 YNNKEL (reference sequence). V lost 2 bases and J lost 8; bases outside the gene matches: 6. The CDR3 sequence is 15 residues long. The CDR3 DNA reads TGTGCCAGCAGCCAATGGCTAGCGGGAGTCGATGAGCAGTTCTTC. This encodes CASSQWLAGVDEQFF.

The DNA for the CDR3 is TGTGCCAGCGTATCGGGAACGGACCCAGCCTACGAGCAGTACTTC. Its protein product is CASVSGTDPAYEQYF. V and J are TRBV7-8 and TRBJ2-7, with D perhaps matching TRBD2 (5 bases). The CDR3 extends over 15 amino acids. Trimming removed 8 bases from V and 2 bases from J, with 19 bases in between. CDR1 SGHVS and CDR2 FQNEAQ come from the germline V gene.

This chain connects TRBV2 to TRBJ1-4, with 8 bases matching TRBD1. The V segment lost 5 bases and the J segment 8 bases; nucleotides outside the gene matches: 10. Per the germline V gene, CDR1 is SNHLY and CDR2 is FYNNEI. The CDR3 runs 15 residues. The CDR3 is CASSQRTGSLEKLFF. CDR3 nucleotide sequence: TGTGCCAGCAGTCAAAGGACAGGGTCTTTGGAAAAACTGTTTTTT. The full variable domain, in which reference TRBV2 and TRBJ1-4 provide the parts outside the CDR3, is EPEVTQTPSHQVTQMGQEVILRCVPISNHLYFYWYRQILGQKVEFLVSFYNNEISEKSEIFDDQFSVERPDGSNFTLKIRSTKLEDSAMYFCASSQRTGSLEKLFFGSGTQLSVL.

The sample holds many counts of this clonotype. The CDR3: CASSPAGTVGHEQYF. The CDR3 bases are TGTGCCAGCTCACCAGCCGGGACAGTAGGCCACGAGCAGTACTTC. This chain joins TRBV18 and TRBJ2-7, with 7 bases lining up with TRBD1. V lost 2 bases to trimming and J lost 5 bases; unmatched junction nucleotides: 9. Germline CDR1 KGHSH, CDR2 LQKENI. This CDR3 has 15 residues.

This clonotype was observed a handful of times. CDR3 nucleotide sequence: TGTGCCTGGAGCACGGGAAACCAAGAGACCCAGTACTTC. Its translation: CAWSTGNQETQYF. The rearrangement uses TRBV30 and TRBJ2-5, with a weak D call TRBD2 (5 bases). The germline V gene encodes CDR1 GTSNPN and CDR2 SVGIG (reference sequence). The CDR3 covers 13 residues. V lost 3 bases and J 0 bases, leaving 8 bases between the germline ends.

In this sample, this clonotype turned up many times. The chain links TRBV10-3 to TRBJ2-7, with no clear D. Germline CDR1 ENHRY, CDR2 SYGVKD. V dropped 3 bases and J dropped 3 bases, with 12 bases sitting between them. CDR3 length equals 14 residues. This CDR3 reads CAISDDRLHYEQYF. CDR3 DNA: TGTGCCATCAGTGACGACCGACTGCACTACGAGCAGTACTTC.

This clonotype appeared a few times. V and J are TRBV20-1 and TRBJ2-5; the match to TRBD2 covers 12 bases. CDR3 length: 15 amino acids. CDR1 and CDR2 (germline): DFQATT, SNEGSKA (reference sequence). The junction had 9 bases not matched to a gene; V was cut back by 5 bases and J by 5 bases. For the CDR3, the DNA is TGCAGTGCTCTCACGACTAGCGGGAGACCGGAGACCCAGTACTTC. This encodes CSALTTSGRPETQYF.

The gene calls are TRBV27 and TRBJ2-7; 9 bases fit TRBD2. This CDR3 has 15 amino acids. Germline CDR1 MNHEY, CDR2 SMNVEV (reference sequence). Trimming took 6 bases from V and 1 from J; bases not matched to a gene: 7. For the CDR3, the DNA is TGTGCCAGCAGGCCCGGACTAGCGCCTTCCTACGAGCAGTACTTC. Translating it yields CASRPGLAPSYEQYF.

This clonotype was seen more than once but under ten times. The CDR3: CASSPGPEPGELFF. In nucleotides, the CDR3 is TGCGCCAGCAGCCCAGGACCTGAACCCGGGGAGCTGTTTTTT. This chain uses TRBV5-1 with TRBJ2-2; D unclear. V was cut by 4 bases and J by 6 bases, with 13 bases left in between. The CDR3 length is 14 residues. Germline CDR1 SGHRS, CDR2 YFSETQ.

This clonotype was seen a handful of times. The rearrangement joins TRBV20-1 to TRBJ1-2; D remains unclear. The CDR3 runs 14 residues. Germline V lookup: CDR1 DFQATT, CDR2 SNEGSKA (reference sequence). V shed 4 bases and J shed 2 bases, with 14 bases lying between them. The CDR3 bases are TGCAGTGCTACCCTGCCAGAGACAAACTATGGCTACACCTTC. Translated: CSATLPETNYGYTF.

This clonotype appeared many times. The chain has TRBV6-6 and TRBJ1-4; D remains unclear. The CDR3 is 12 residues long. V lost 2 bases to trimming and J lost 6 bases, with 4 bases between them. CDR1 and CDR2 (germline): MNHNY, SVGAGI (reference sequence). CDR3 loop: CASSYVDEKLFF. CDR3 sequence (DNA): TGTGCCAGCAGTTACGTAGATGAAAAACTGTTTTTT.

A note on this clonotype: A much larger clone lies one base from this, so it may be a read error. V and J are TRBV20-1 and TRBJ2-1; D is unclear. Deletions cut 4 bases from V and 4 bases from J, with 11 bases between. CDR1 DFQATT and CDR2 SNEGSKA come from the germline V gene (reference sequence). The CDR3 is 13 amino acids. This CDR3 is CSATTGGYNEQFF. The DNA of the CDR3 is TGCAGTGCTACGACTGGCGGATACAATGAGCAGTTCTTC.

At least ten counts were recorded for this clonotype. The rearrangement joins TRBV10-3 to TRBJ1-1; no definite D call. The V end lost 10 bases, the J end lost 4 bases, and 16 bases lay between the germline ends. The length of the CDR3 is 13 residues. CDR1 is ENHRY, CDR2 SYGVKD, per germline. CDR3 in DNA: TGTGCCACCAATCTAAACAAGGTCACTGAAGCTTTCTTT. It encodes CATNLNKVTEAFF.